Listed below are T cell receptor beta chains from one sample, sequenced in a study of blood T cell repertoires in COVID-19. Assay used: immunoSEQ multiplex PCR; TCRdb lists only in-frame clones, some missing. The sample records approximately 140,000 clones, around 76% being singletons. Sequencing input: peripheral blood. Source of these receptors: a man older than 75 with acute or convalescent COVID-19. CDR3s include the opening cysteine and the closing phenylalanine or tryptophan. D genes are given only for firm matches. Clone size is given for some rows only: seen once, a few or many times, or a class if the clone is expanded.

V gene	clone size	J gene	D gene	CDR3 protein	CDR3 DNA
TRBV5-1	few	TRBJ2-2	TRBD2	CASSLEASGENGELFF	TGCGCCAGCAGCTTGGAAGCTAGCGGGGAAAACGGGGAGCTGTTTTTT
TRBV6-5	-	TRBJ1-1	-	CASSLEVTEAFF	TGTGCCAGCAGTCTAGAGGTTACTGAAGCTTTCTTT
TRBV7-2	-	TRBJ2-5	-	CASSSGSASSETQYF	TGTGCCAGCAGCTCAGGGTCAGCTAGTTCTGAGACCCAGTACTTC
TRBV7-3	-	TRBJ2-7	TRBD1	CASSVSGTGAHEQYF	TGTGCCAGCAGCGTTTCCGGGACAGGGGCTCACGAGCAGTACTTC
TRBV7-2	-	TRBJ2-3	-	CASSLVRDTDTQYF	TGTGCCAGCAGCTTAGTGCGGGACACAGATACGCAGTATTTT
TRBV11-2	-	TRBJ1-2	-	CASSLDRGYGYTF	TGTGCCAGCAGCTTAGATCGGGGTTATGGCTACACCTTC
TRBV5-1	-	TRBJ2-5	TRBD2	CASSLASGGSLETQYF	TGCGCCAGCAGCTTGGCTAGCGGGGGATCGTTAGAGACCCAGTACTTC
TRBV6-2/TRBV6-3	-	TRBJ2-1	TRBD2	CASSQTSGVSGEQFF	TGTGCCAGCAGCCAGACTAGCGGGGTGTCCGGGGAGCAGTTCTTC
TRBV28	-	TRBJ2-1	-	CASQTRTKQFF	TGTGCCAGCCAGACGCGGACAAAGCAGTTCTTC
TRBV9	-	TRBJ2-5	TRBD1	CASSAQGGQETQYF	TGTGCCAGCAGCGCACAGGGGGGCCAAGAGACCCAGTACTTC
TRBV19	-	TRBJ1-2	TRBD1	CASSIDPRTGGISPYGYTF	TGTGCCAGTAGTATAGATCCTCGGACAGGGGGCATATCGCCATATGGCTACACCTTC
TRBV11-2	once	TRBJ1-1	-	CASSLRSLSTEAFF	TGTGCCAGCAGCTTAAGAAGCCTTAGCACTGAAGCTTTCTTT
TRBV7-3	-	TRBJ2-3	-	CASSSRQRTDTQYF	TGTGCCAGCAGCTCCCGACAGCGCACAGATACGCAGTATTTT
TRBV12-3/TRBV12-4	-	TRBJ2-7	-	CASSLKLAGEQYF	TGTGCCAGCAGTTTGAAGCTGGCGGGCGAGCAGTACTTC
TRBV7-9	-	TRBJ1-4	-	CASSFLSTNEKLFF	TGTGCCAGCAGCTTTCTGTCAACTAATGAAAAACTGTTTTTT
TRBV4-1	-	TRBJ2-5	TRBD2	CASSRRLAGEQETQYF	TGCGCCAGCAGCCGCCGACTAGCGGGGGAACAAGAGACCCAGTACTTC
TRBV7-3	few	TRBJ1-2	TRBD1	CASSLKEGQGFYGYTF	TGTGCCAGCAGCTTAAAAGAGGGACAGGGCTTCTATGGCTACACCTTC
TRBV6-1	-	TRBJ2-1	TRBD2	CASSGFPSGDSYNEQFF	TGTGCCAGCAGTGGCTTTCCTAGCGGGGACTCCTACAATGAGCAGTTCTTC
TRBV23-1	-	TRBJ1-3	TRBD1	CASSTGVPGNTIYF	TGCGCCAGCAGCACAGGGGTGCCTGGAAACACCATATATTTT
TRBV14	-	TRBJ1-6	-	CASSPQQGTNSPLHF	TGTGCCAGCAGCCCGCAACAGGGAACCAATTCACCCCTCCACTTT
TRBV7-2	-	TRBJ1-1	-	CASSFYRDTEAFF	TGTGCCAGCAGCTTCTACAGGGACACTGAAGCTTTCTTT
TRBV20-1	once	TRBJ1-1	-	CSASPTARAFF	TGCAGTGCTAGCCCGACAGCCCGCGCTTTCTTT
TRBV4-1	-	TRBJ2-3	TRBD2	CASSLNTGTSWTDTQYF	TGCGCCAGCAGCCTAAACACCGGGACTAGTTGGACAGATACGCAGTATTTT
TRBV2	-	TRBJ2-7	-	CASVVGGANSYEQYF	TGTGCCAGCGTAGTTGGGGGGGCGAACTCCTACGAGCAGTACTTC
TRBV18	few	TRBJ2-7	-	CASSPRRQTYEQYF	TGTGCCAGCTCACCACGGCGACAGACCTACGAGCAGTACTTC
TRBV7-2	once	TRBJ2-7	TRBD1	CASSRDRGPYEQYF	TGTGCCAGCAGCCGGGACAGGGGGCCCTACGAGCAGTACTTC
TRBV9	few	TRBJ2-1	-	CASSVNTRPNEQFF	TGTGCCAGCAGCGTAAATACCAGGCCCAATGAGCAGTTCTTC
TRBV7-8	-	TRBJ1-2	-	CASSFGRDYGYTF	TGTGCCAGCAGCTTTGGCAGGGACTATGGCTACACCTTC
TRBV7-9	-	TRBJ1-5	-	CASSWGGNSNQPQHF	TGTGCCAGCAGCTGGGGCGGGAATAGCAATCAGCCCCAGCATTTT
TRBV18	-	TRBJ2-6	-	CASSPGSGANVLTF	TGTGCCAGCTCTCCAGGGAGTGGGGCCAACGTCCTGACTTTC
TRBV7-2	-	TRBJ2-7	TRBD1	CASSFDRQGGEQYF	TGTGCCAGCAGCTTCGACCGACAGGGGGGTGAGCAGTACTTC
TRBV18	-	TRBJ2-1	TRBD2	CASSPRGLAGSFGNEQFF	TGTGCCAGCTCACCAAGGGGACTAGCGGGGAGTTTCGGGAATGAGCAGTTCTTC
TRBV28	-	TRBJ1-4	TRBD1	CASSPLTGGVREKLFF	TGTGCCAGCAGTCCCCTAACAGGGGGGGTTCGTGAAAAACTGTTTTTT
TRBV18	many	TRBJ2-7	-	CASSPGERRTYEQYF	TGTGCCAGCTCACCAGGAGAAAGACGAACCTACGAGCAGTACTTC
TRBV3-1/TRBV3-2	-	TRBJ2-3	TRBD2	CASSPFGGGQSTQYF	TGTGCCAGCAGCCCCTTCGGGGGGGGGCAATCTACGCAGTATTTT
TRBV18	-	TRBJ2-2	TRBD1	CASSPLETTGANTGELFF	TGTGCCAGCTCACCACTCGAAACGACAGGGGCTAACACCGGGGAGCTGTTTTTT
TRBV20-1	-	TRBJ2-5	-	CSAERGETQYF	TGCAGCGCGGAACGCGGGGAGACCCAGTACTTC
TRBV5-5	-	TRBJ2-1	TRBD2	CASSPSGGPYNEQFF	TGTGCCAGCAGCCCTAGCGGGGGTCCATACAATGAGCAGTTCTTC
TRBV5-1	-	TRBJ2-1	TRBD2	CASMRLRGGNNEQFF	TGCGCCAGCATGAGGCTGCGGGGGGGCAACAATGAGCAGTTCTTC
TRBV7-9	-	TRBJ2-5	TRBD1	CASRRTGEETQYF	TGTGCCAGCAGGCGCACAGGGGAAGAGACCCAGTACTTC
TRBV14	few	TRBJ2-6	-	CASTQGGLGANVLTF	TGTGCCAGCACCCAGGGGGGGCTTGGGGCCAACGTCCTGACTTTC
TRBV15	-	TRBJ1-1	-	CATSRVGQSVEAFF	TGTGCCACCAGCAGAGTCGGACAGAGCGTTGAAGCTTTCTTT
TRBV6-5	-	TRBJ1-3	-	CASRPTSGNTIYF	TGTGCCAGCAGACCTACCTCTGGAAACACCATATATTTT
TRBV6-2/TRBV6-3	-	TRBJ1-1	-	CASSWESDTEAFF	TGTGCCAGCAGTTGGGAGTCCGACACTGAAGCTTTCTTT
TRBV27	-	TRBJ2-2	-	CASSPSNTGTGELFF	TGTGCCAGCAGTCCCTCCAATACGGGGACCGGGGAGCTGTTTTTT
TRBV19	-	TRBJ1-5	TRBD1	CASSTGTGGFGNQPQHF	TGTGCCAGTAGTACGGGAACAGGGGGCTTTGGCAATCAGCCCCAGCATTTT
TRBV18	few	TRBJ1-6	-	CASSAEGPLHF	TGTGCCAGCTCCGCAGAGGGACCCCTCCACTTT
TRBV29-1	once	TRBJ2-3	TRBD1	CSIRQGAGDTQYF	TGCAGCATACGACAGGGGGCAGGGGATACGCAGTATTTT
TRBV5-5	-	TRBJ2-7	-	CASSRESYEQYF	TGTGCCAGCAGCCGCGAATCCTACGAGCAGTACTTC
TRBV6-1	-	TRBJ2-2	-	CASSTSGLDSGELFF	-
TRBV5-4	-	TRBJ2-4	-	CASSLGGDKNIQYF	TGTGCCAGCAGCTTGGGCGGGGATAAGAACATTCAGTACTTC
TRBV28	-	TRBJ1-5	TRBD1	CASSQQGIIGPQHF	TGTGCCAGCAGTCAACAGGGGATTATCGGGCCCCAGCATTTT
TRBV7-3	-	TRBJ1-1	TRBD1	CASGQAANTEAFF	TGTGCCAGCGGACAGGCAGCGAACACTGAAGCTTTCTTT